These 30 T cell receptor beta chains were sequenced from one sample in a study of blood T cell repertoires in COVID-19. Sequencing used immunoSEQ multiplex PCR; TCRdb keeps in-frame clones, though not all of them. Found here are 290,000 or so clones, around 90% of them singletons; the top ten hold 3.5% to 4.5%. The sequencing input was PBMCs or T cells enriched from blood (not recorded which). The receptors come from a woman between 18 and 29 years old with acute COVID-19.

In this sample, this clone turned up once. The chain is built from TRBV28 and TRBJ1-1; no reliable D call. The germline V gene has CDR1 MDHEN and CDR2 SYDVKM. Trimming took off 7 bases at V and 3 bases at J, with 12 bases between the two ends. The length of the CDR3 is 13 residues. The DNA for the CDR3 is TGTGCCAGCACCGTGCGAGCTTACACTGAAGCTTTCTTT. Translated, it gives CASTVRAYTEAFF.

The V call is TRBV4-1, the J call TRBJ1-2, with 7 bases identical to TRBD1. Germline lookup yields CDR1 MGHRA and CDR2 YSYEKL. There are 17 residues in the CDR3. V lost 0 bases to trimming and J lost 5 bases; unmatched junction nucleotides: 12. In DNA, the CDR3 is TGCGCCAGCAGCCAAGAGCCCGGGACAGAGAGCCCTTATGGCTACACCTTC. The encoded protein is CASSQEPGTESPYGYTF.

This clone was detected only once. The V call is TRBV9, the J call TRBJ2-7; weak D call: TRBD2 (6 bases). The CDR3 sequence is 15 residues long. In germline, CDR1 is SGDLS, CDR2 YYNGEE. With 2 bases removed from V and 2 bases from J, the gap between germline ends came to 14 bases. CDR3 nucleotide sequence: TGTGCCAGCAGCGTTGGGATAGCGGAGACCTACGAGCAGTACTTC. Translating it yields CASSVGIAETYEQYF.

The rearrangement uses TRBV18 and TRBJ1-2, with D possibly being TRBD1 (5 bases). With 2 bases removed from V and 7 bases from J, the gap between germline ends came to 11 bases. CDR1 is KGHSH and CDR2 is LQKENI in the germline V gene. The CDR3 totals 13 residues. The CDR3 nucleotides are TGTGCCAGCTCACCAGGCAGGGAAGGTGGCTACACCTTC. Translated, it gives CASSPGREGGYTF.

The chain joins TRBV2 to TRBJ1-2; the D gene is possibly TRBD1 (5 bases). Germline lookup yields CDR1 SNHLY and CDR2 FYNNEI. The length of the CDR3 is 16 residues. V was trimmed by 6 bases and J by 2 bases, leaving 19 bases between them. CDR3 DNA sequence: TGTGCCAGCAGCCCGGGGGGGACGGAAGGGAACTATGGCTACACCTTC. Translation: CASSPGGTEGNYGYTF.

This sequence joins TRBV6-5 and TRBJ1-1; no clear D. V dropped 6 bases and J dropped 1 base, with 12 bases sitting between them. The CDR3 runs to 14 residues. From germline, CDR1 is MNHEY and CDR2 SVGAGI. The CDR3: CASREDWGNTEAFF. Here the CDR3 DNA reads TGTGCCAGCAGGGAGGATTGGGGGAACACTGAAGCTTTCTTT.

The chain links TRBV7-9 to TRBJ1-2; D is possibly TRBD1 (6 bases). The CDR3 is 18 amino acids. Trimming removed 5 bases at V and 10 bases at J, with 32 bases between. Germline V CDR1 and CDR2: SEHNR, FQNEAQ (reference sequence). The DNA for the CDR3 is TGTGCCAGCAGCCCAAGTAGGGCTAGACGAAGGGGCAGGGGCGACTACACCTTC. Translating it yields CASSPSRARRRGRGDYTF.

This clone was recorded only once. V gene TRBV9 combines with J gene TRBJ1-2; TRBD1 might be the D (6 bases). Germline loops: CDR1 SGDLS, CDR2 YYNGEE. This CDR3 region has 16 residues. V lost 4 bases, J lost 0 bases, and 16 bases lay in between. The CDR3 sequence: CASSPEGGPTNYGYTF. The CDR3 DNA is TGTGCCAGCAGCCCCGAAGGGGGACCCACTAACTATGGCTACACCTTC.

This clone was detected once. The identical CDR3 is also encoded by other nucleotide sequences in the sample. The rearrangement uses TRBV9 and TRBJ1-3; D not certain. The CDR3 spans 15 residues. The ends were cut back, 0 bases at V and 0 bases at J, with 7 bases in the middle. Germline CDR1 reads SGDLS; CDR2 reads YYNGEE. Here the CDR3 reads CASSVAGSSGNTIYF. The CDR3 nucleotides are TGTGCCAGCAGCGTAGCGGGGAGCTCTGGAAACACCATATATTTT.

The table lists this clone with a few counts. This chain uses TRBV3-1 (or the pseudogene TRBV3-2) with TRBJ1-1; a possible D gene is TRBD1 (6 bases). The germline V gene has CDR1 LGHDT and CDR2 YNNKEL (reference sequence). The CDR3 length is 15 residues. Trimming cost V 4 bases and J 1 base, with 13 bases left between them. DNA of the CDR3: TGTGCCAGCAGCCCGAGGTTAGGGGGGAACACTGAAGCTTTCTTT. It is translated as CASSPRLGGNTEAFF.

V usage is TRBV5-1 and J usage is TRBJ2-7; D possibly corresponds to TRBD2 (5 bases). CDR1 and CDR2 (germline): SGHRS, YFSETQ. The CDR3 totals 16 residues. V was clipped by 3 bases and J by 3 bases, with 19 bases between them. CDR3 sequence: CASSSTPGLLRYEQYF. The CDR3 coding sequence is TGCGCCAGCAGCTCTACTCCAGGACTCCTGCGCTACGAGCAGTACTTC.

The CDR3 loop is CASSRQNSPLHF. The CDR3 bases are TGTGCCAGCAGTCGACAGAATTCACCCCTCCACTTT. The chain has TRBV6-5 and TRBJ1-6; possible D gene TRBD1, 5 bases. V was cut by 5 bases and J by 7 bases, with 6 bases left in between. The CDR3 length is 12 residues. Per germline, CDR1 MNHEY and CDR2 SVGAGI.

Remarks on this clone: A read error may produce the germline difference seen at one junction end. This chain links TRBV3-1 (or the pseudogene TRBV3-2) with TRBJ1-1; a weak D match, TRBD1 (5 bases). CDR1 and CDR2 (germline): LGHDT, YNNKEL (reference sequence). The CDR3 runs 13 residues. This chain's CDR3 is CASTQTGNTEAFF. The CDR3 nucleotides are TGTGCCAGCACCCAAACAGGGAACACTGAAGCTTTCTTT.

This clone was observed a single time. V usage is TRBV1 and J usage is TRBJ1-5; TRBD1, as called in the table, went unchecked against the DNA. TRBV1 is tagged as a pseudogene. The CDR3 runs to 15 residues. The CDR3 region is CTSSQLTGFNQPQHF. In DNA, the CDR3 is TGCACCAGCAGCCAGCTGACAGGCTTTAATCAGCCCCAGCATTTT.

The rearrangement uses TRBV18 and TRBJ1-2, with a tentative D call TRBD1 (5 bases). V lost 1 base and J lost 5, with 17 bases in between. Germline CDR1 and CDR2: KGHSH and LQKENI. This CDR3 spans 16 amino acids. The CDR3 reads CASSPQGLRVGYGYTF. The CDR3 DNA reads TGTGCCAGCTCACCACAGGGACTTCGGGTAGGATATGGCTACACCTTC.

The CDR3 loop reads CASRRQGANSPLHF. Written as DNA, the CDR3 is TGTGCCAGCAGACGACAGGGTGCTAATTCACCCCTCCACTTT. This rearrangement joins TRBV3-1 (or the pseudogene TRBV3-2) to TRBJ1-6; 7 nucleotides line up with TRBD1. V trimming: 6 bases; J trimming: 6 bases; junction bases outside the gene matches: 5. The CDR3 runs to 14 residues. Germline assignment: CDR1 LGHDT and CDR2 YNNKEL (reference sequence).

This clone showed up just a few times. V gene TRBV6-5 combines with J gene TRBJ2-1, with D possibly TRBD2 on 5 matching bases. The CDR3 is 13 residues long. Trimming cost V 7 bases and J 10 bases, with 17 bases left between them. From germline, CDR1 is MNHEY and CDR2 SVGAGI. The CDR3 loop is CASKLSAAMEQFF. In nucleotides, the CDR3 is TGTGCCAGCAAACTTAGCGCCGCAATGGAGCAGTTCTTC.

J is TRBJ1-5 and V is TRBV24-1; D is unclear. The germline gives CDR1 KGHDR, CDR2 SFDVKD. The CDR3 length is 14 residues. Trimming stripped 3 bases from V and 8 bases from J, with 13 bases between. CDR3 loop: CATSDVKAFEPQHF. CDR3 DNA: TGTGCCACCAGTGATGTCAAAGCTTTTGAGCCCCAGCATTTT.

The chain employs TRBV10-1 and TRBJ2-1; 11 bases align to TRBD2. CDR1 is WNHNN, CDR2 SYGVQD, per germline (reference sequence). This CDR3 contains 16 residues. The J segment lost 7 bases and the V segment lost 2 bases, leaving 7 bases of the junction unmatched. The CDR3 coding sequence is TGCGCCAGCAGTGAGCATACTAGCGGGAGAAAAAATGAGCAGTTCTTC. Its protein is CASSEHTSGRKNEQFF.

The chain recombines TRBV6-1 with TRBJ1-5; the match to TRBD1 covers 10 bases. The germline V gene has CDR1 MNHNS and CDR2 SASEGT. V gave up 3 bases and J gave up 5 bases; unmatched junction bases: 4. The CDR3 is 15 residues long. CDR3 region: CASSDATGGHQPQHF. The DNA for the CDR3 is TGTGCCAGCAGTGATGCGACAGGGGGCCATCAGCCCCAGCATTTT.

The chain links TRBV7-2 to TRBJ2-6; 7 bases match TRBD1. The CDR3 is made up of 16 amino acids. With V trimmed by 2 bases and J by 0 bases, 1 base remained unmatched. CDR1 and CDR2 from the germline V gene are SGHTA and FQGNSA. CDR3 region: CASSLSGGSGANVLTF. Written as DNA, the CDR3 is TGTGCCAGCAGCTTATCAGGGGGCTCTGGGGCCAACGTCCTGACTTTC.

This chain uses TRBV5-8 with TRBJ1-2; D is unresolved. Germline V lookup: CDR1 SGHTS, CDR2 YDEGEE. The germline V and J ends were trimmed by 0 bases and 5 bases, with 11 bases remaining between them. The CDR3 is 14 residues long. For the CDR3, the DNA is TGTGCCAGCAGCTTGGCAGTCCTCTCTTATGGCTACACCTTC. Its translation is CASSLAVLSYGYTF.

This clone was seen only a few times. J is TRBJ1-1 and V is TRBV7-3; D perhaps matches TRBD1 (6 bases). This CDR3 is 13 amino acids long. Germline values: CDR1 SGHTA, CDR2 FQGTGA. The germline V and J ends were trimmed by 5 bases and 3 bases, with 10 bases remaining between them. CDR3 residues: CASSVNRDTEAFF. CDR3 bases: TGTGCCAGCAGCGTCAACAGGGACACTGAAGCTTTCTTT.

V gene TRBV18 combines with J gene TRBJ2-1, with a tentative D call TRBD2 (5 bases). Germline-derived CDR1 and CDR2 are KGHSH and LQKENI. This CDR3 contains 16 residues. Trimming took off 2 bases at V and 0 bases at J, with 11 bases between the two ends. CDR3 in amino acids: CASSPVPRDSYNEQFF. The CDR3 region has the DNA TGTGCCAGCTCACCAGTTCCCCGGGACTCCTACAATGAGCAGTTCTTC.

This clone was counted a single time. The rearrangement joins TRBV24-1 to TRBJ1-5; no clear D. Germline V gene sequence: CDR1 KGHDR, CDR2 SFDVKD. V dropped 7 bases and J dropped 7 bases, with 16 bases sitting between them. The CDR3 consists of 14 residues. Written as DNA, the CDR3 is TGTGCCACCAGCCAGTCCCCTCGGGTCCAGCCCCAGCATTTT. This gives the protein CATSQSPRVQPQHF.

The chain has TRBV4-2 and TRBJ2-1; 7 nucleotides match TRBD1. V shed 5 bases and J 6 bases; nucleotides not matched to a gene: 10. CDR1 is LGHNA, CDR2 YNFKEQ, per germline. The CDR3 extends over 15 amino acids. In DNA form, the CDR3 reads TGTGCCAGCAGCTCACAAAGCCGGGACAGCAATGAGCAGTTCTTC. Amino acid sequence: CASSSQSRDSNEQFF.

V is TRBV11-1 and J is TRBJ2-2, with D possibly TRBD2 on 5 matching bases. Trimming stripped 3 bases from V and 5 bases from J, with 16 bases between. Germline V lookup: CDR1 SGHAT, CDR2 FQDESV (reference sequence). There are 16 residues in the CDR3. The CDR3 sequence is CASSFSSFEWTGELFF. In DNA, the CDR3 is TGTGCCAGCAGCTTCTCTAGCTTTGAGTGGACCGGGGAGCTGTTTTTT.

This sequence joins TRBV28 and TRBJ1-2, with unresolved D. The CDR3 extends over 16 amino acids. Trimming took off 4 bases at V and 4 bases at J, with 19 bases between the two ends. Germline assignment: CDR1 MDHEN and CDR2 SYDVKM. Here the CDR3 DNA reads TGTGCCAGCAGTTCGGAGGGTTTTATGCAGTTCTATGGCTACACCTTC. The encoded protein is CASSSEGFMQFYGYTF.

V gene TRBV10-3 combines with J gene TRBJ2-7; D perhaps matches TRBD1 (6 bases). The V and J ends lost 7 bases and 7 bases respectively, with 26 bases between them. This CDR3 comprises 16 residues. Germline CDR1 is ENHRY and CDR2 is SYGVKD. CDR3 coding DNA: TGTGCCATCAAGGGGGATGGGACACTCGGCCTAAGAGAGCAGTACTTC. Its protein is CAIKGDGTLGLREQYF.

V is TRBV13 and J is TRBJ2-7, with 8 bases matching TRBD1. With 6 bases clipped from V and 2 bases from J, the junction kept 6 bases outside the gene matches. The CDR3 covers 14 residues. The germline V gene encodes CDR1 PRHDT and CDR2 FYEKMQ (reference sequence). CDR3 in amino acids: CASSSGQVTYEQYF. CDR3 bases: TGTGCCAGCAGTTCGGGACAGGTGACCTACGAGCAGTACTTC. Full variable domain (missing parts from reference TRBV13 and TRBJ2-7): AAGVIQSPRHLIKEKRETATLKCYPIPRHDTVYWYQQGPGQDPQFLISFYEKMQSDKGSIPDRFSAQQFSDYHSELNMSSLELGDSALYFCASSSGQVTYEQYFGPGTRLTVT.